These T cell receptor beta chains were read from a single sample in a study of cytomegalovirus exposure and HLA in healthy donors. The method was immunoSEQ multiplex PCR; TCRdb's version includes in-frame clones alone and lacks a portion of them. The sample comprises 250,000 to 350,000 clones, roughly 80% of which are singletons, and about 0.3% rests with the top ten. Sequences were obtained from PBMCs. These receptors originate from a girl aged 2-9 years in good health and CMV-seronegative. Each CDR3 is given with its conserved first and last residue. The D gene is left open where the match is weak. Clone size is shown for a subset of rows, as once, few, many or a class of expanded clone.

v_gene	d_gene	abundance	j_gene	CDR3nt	CDR3aa
TRBV4-2	-	-	TRBJ2-2	TGTGCCAGCAGCCAAGATTTTTACGGAGGGGGCAGGACCGGGGAGCTGTTTTTT	CASSQDFYGGGRTGELFF
TRBV7-6	TRBD1	once	TRBJ2-1	TGTGCCAGCAGCCGACAAGGTGACGGGACAGGGTTCGATGAGCAGTTCTTC	CASSRQGDGTGFDEQFF
TRBV27	TRBD2	-	TRBJ2-1	TGTGCCAGCAGTTCTAGAGCGGGAGGGAGTTACAATGAGCAGTTCTTC	CASSSRAGGSYNEQFF
TRBV27	TRBD1	-	TRBJ2-7	TGTGCCAGCAGCAGGGGGCGCCACGAGCAGTACTTC	CASSRGRHEQYF
TRBV27	-	-	TRBJ2-7	TGTGCCAGCAGTCCCGCGTCCGGGATCCCAGAGTACTTC	CASSPASGIPEYF
TRBV6-5	-	-	TRBJ1-4	TGTGCCAGCAGAGCAACAGGGTTCTGGGAAAAACTGTTTTTT	CASRATGFWEKLFF
TRBV6-5	TRBD1	once	TRBJ1-1	TGTGCCAGCAGCTGGGACAGCGGTCGTGAAGCTTTCTTT	CASSWDSGREAFF
TRBV15	-	-	TRBJ1-4	TGTGCCACCAGCAGAGGCTTCTACTATGATGGGGAAAAACTGTTTTTT	CATSRGFYYDGEKLFF
TRBV21-1	-	-	TRBJ2-7	TGTGCCAGCAGCGCCGCCTACCTTCTCGAGCAGTACTTC	CASSAAYLLEQYF
TRBV4-1	TRBD1	-	TRBJ2-6	TGCGCCAGCAGCCAAGAAAGGACAGGCACGAAGGCCTCTGGGGCCAACGTCCTGACTTTC	CASSQERTGTKASGANVLTF
TRBV7-9	TRBD1	-	TRBJ2-7	TGTGCCAGCGGAAGGGACAGGGGATATGACGAGCAGTACTTC	CASGRDRGYDEQYF
TRBV4-2	-	-	TRBJ2-3	TGTGCCAGCAGCCAAGATATGCGGGTGGTCACAGATACGCAGTATTTT	CASSQDMRVVTDTQYF
TRBV10-3	TRBD1	-	TRBJ2-1	TGTGCCATCAGAGGACTCCCGGGACAGACCTACAATGAGCAGTTCTTC	CAIRGLPGQTYNEQFF
TRBV6-5	-	-	TRBJ1-2	TGTGCCAGCAGTTACACCGCGACAGGATCTGAAGGCTACACCTTC	CASSYTATGSEGYTF
TRBV9	TRBD2	-	TRBJ2-3	TGTGCCAGCAGCGGAGTTAGCGGGCCAATCACAGATACGCAGTATTTT	CASSGVSGPITDTQYF
TRBV13	-	-	TRBJ1-1	TGTGCCAGCAGCGACTATAGACAAGAAATGAACACTGAAGCTTTCTTT	CASSDYRQEMNTEAFF
TRBV5-4	-	-	TRBJ1-1	TGTGCCAGCAGCTTCTTGACGGGGGAGAACACTGAAGCTTTCTTT	CASSFLTGENTEAFF
TRBV6-5	-	-	TRBJ1-5	TGTGCCAGCAGGGCAGGGGAAAATCAGCCCCAGCATTTT	CASRAGENQPQHF
TRBV6-1	-	-	TRBJ2-3	TGTGCCAGCAGTGTAGAAGAACCAGATACGCAGTATTTT	CASSVEEPDTQYF
TRBV9	-	-	TRBJ2-3	TGTGCCAGCAGCCTACGGGGGGCACTTAGCACAGATACGCAGTATTTT	CASSLRGALSTDTQYF
TRBV5-1	-	-	TRBJ2-7	TGCGCCAGCAGCTGGAACGGGATAAATGCCTACGAGCAGTACTTC	CASSWNGINAYEQYF